The 30 T cell receptor beta chains given below trace back to one sample, sequenced in a study of identical twins. TCRdb ran MiXCR on the 5' RACE reads and lists one entry per CDR3 protein. The sample lists 200,000 to 250,000 distinct CDR3 sequences, over 12% occurring once. Sequenced: memory (CD45RO+) T cells sorted from blood. The receptors originated from a woman aged 18-35 years in good health.

The rearrangement joins TRBV9 to TRBJ1-5, with TRBD1 as a possible D gene (5 bases). Germline loops: CDR1 SGDLS, CDR2 YYNGEE. Trimming removed 3 bases from V and 6 bases from J, with 10 bases in between. The CDR3 is 13 amino acids. CDR3 sequence reads: CASSGYGGQPQHF. CDR3 bases: TGTGCCAGCAGCGGTTATGGGGGTCAGCCCCAGCATTTT.

The table lists this clonotype with a few counts. The chain couples TRBV25-1 to TRBJ2-1; 11 bases align to TRBD2. The V segment lost 2 bases and the J segment 6 bases; nucleotides outside the gene matches: 18. This CDR3 is 20 amino acids long. Germline V gene sequence: CDR1 MGHDK, CDR2 SYGVNS. CDR3 sequence: CASSEVWVAGGPLLLNEQFF. CDR3 nucleotide sequence: TGTGCCAGCAGTGAAGTTTGGGTAGCGGGAGGGCCCTTGCTTCTCAATGAGCAGTTCTTC.

The chain links TRBV7-2 to TRBJ1-1; a possible D gene is TRBD1 (5 bases). This CDR3 is 12 amino acids long. V gave up 6 bases and J gave up 10 bases, with 15 bases separating them. Germline V CDR1 and CDR2: SGHTA, FQGNSA. CDR3 region: CASRHSGGGAFF. The CDR3 region has the DNA TGTGCCAGCAGGCATTCTGGGGGGGGAGCTTTCTTT.

This clonotype was seen a few times. The chain combines TRBV7-9 with TRBJ2-7; TRBD2 matches 7 bases. This CDR3 has 14 amino acids. V gave up 3 bases and J gave up 4 bases; unmatched junction bases: 6. CDR1 is SEHNR, CDR2 FQNEAQ, per germline (reference sequence). This CDR3 is CASSLAGDMYEQYF. The CDR3 coding sequence is TGTGCCAGCAGCTTGGCGGGAGACATGTACGAGCAGTACTTC.

This clonotype was picked up many times. This chain links TRBV5-1 with TRBJ1-1, with 12 bases identical to TRBD1. The CDR3 is 17 residues long. J was trimmed by 0 bases and V by 2 bases; bases with no gene match: 5. The V gene's germline CDR1 is SGHRS and CDR2 YFSETQ. Written as DNA, the CDR3 is TGCGCCAGCAGCTTAGGGACAGGGGGCAAAATGAACACTGAAGCTTTCTTT. Encoded protein: CASSLGTGGKMNTEAFF.

This clonotype was seen repeatedly, ten times or more. V and J are TRBV10-3 and TRBJ2-3; 11 bases line up with TRBD2. The length of the CDR3 is 14 residues. The ends lost 8 bases at V and 3 bases at J; junction bases unmatched: 4. CDR1 is ENHRY and CDR2 is SYGVKD in the germline V gene. CDR3 sequence (DNA): TGTGCCATCGGAACTAGCGGGAGTACAGATACGCAGTATTTT. Translation: CAIGTSGSTDTQYF.

The table lists this clonotype with a few counts. J is TRBJ2-1 and V is TRBV10-3; 9 bases map to TRBD2. The V gene end was trimmed by 8 bases and the J gene end by 7 bases; junction bases not matched to a gene: 3. CDR3 size: 12 residues. In germline, CDR1 is ENHRY, CDR2 SYGVKD. The CDR3 DNA sequence: TGTGCCATCGCGGGAGGGTCGAATGAGCAGTTCTTC. Its translation: CAIAGGSNEQFF.

This sequence joins TRBV6-5 and TRBJ2-5; D gene uncertain. This CDR3 comprises 15 residues. The V and J ends lost 2 bases and 5 bases respectively, with 15 bases between them. Looked up from germline, CDR1 is MNHEY and CDR2 is SVGAGI. CDR3 loop: CASSYSFIGAETQYF. The CDR3, as DNA: TGTGCCAGCAGTTACAGTTTTATAGGCGCGGAGACCCAGTACTTC.

CDR3 residues: CASSPISQPQHF. The CDR3 bases are TGTGCCAGCAGCCCCATCTCTCAGCCCCAGCATTTT. The genes are TRBV6-1 and TRBJ1-5; D is ambiguous. This CDR3 has 12 residues. Germline V gene sequence: CDR1 MNHNS, CDR2 SASEGT. Trimming left V 6 bases short and J 6 bases short, with 9 bases between.

This clonotype appeared many times. CDR3 sequence (DNA): TGTGCCAGCAGCTTCATCAGTAACACTGAAGCTTTCTTT. Amino acids: CASSFISNTEAFF. The chain recombines TRBV7-2 with TRBJ1-1; D gene unclear. Looked up from germline, CDR1 is SGHTA and CDR2 is FQGNSA. V dropped 3 bases and J dropped 2 bases, with 7 bases sitting between them. The CDR3 covers 13 residues.

The sample holds a few counts of this clonotype. V and J are TRBV5-1 and TRBJ1-2; D is uncertain. The CDR3 extends over 13 amino acids. V lost 4 bases, J lost 6 bases, and 13 bases lay in between. CDR1 is SGHRS, CDR2 YFSETQ, per germline. The CDR3 DNA reads TGCGCCAGCAGCGCCGGGCCGGGGAATGGCTACACCTTC. Translating gives CASSAGPGNGYTF.

The chain joins TRBV7-9 to TRBJ2-7, with D perhaps being TRBD1 or TRBD2 (5 bases each). V lost 4 bases to trimming and J lost 4 bases, with 8 bases between them. The length of the CDR3 is 12 residues. In germline, CDR1 is SEHNR, CDR2 FQNEAQ (reference sequence). The CDR3 protein is CASSSGRYEQYF. For the CDR3, the DNA is TGTGCCAGCAGCTCGGGGCGGTACGAGCAGTACTTC.

This rearrangement joins TRBV7-8 to TRBJ2-3, with D perhaps matching TRBD2 (7 bases). The V end was cut by 3 bases, the J end by 4 bases, with 11 bases between. Germline lookup yields CDR1 SGHVS and CDR2 FQNEAQ. The CDR3 has 14 amino acids. The DNA of the CDR3 is TGTGCCAGCAGCTTGGGGGCGGGGGCAGATACGCAGTATTTT. Protein product: CASSLGAGADTQYF.

The V call is TRBV6-2 or TRBV6-3, the J call TRBJ2-7; weak D call: TRBD2 (5 bases). This CDR3 is built from 17 residues. Per the germline V gene, CDR1 is MNHEY and CDR2 is SVGEGT. V shed 2 bases and J shed 3 bases, with 20 bases lying between them. CDR3 DNA sequence: TGTGCCAGCAGTTACGCCCCAAGGGCGGGCCGACACTACGAGCAGTACTTC. Translating it yields CASSYAPRAGRHYEQYF.

As for this clonotype: A clone one base away is much larger, so this may be a read error. The V gene is TRBV5-6, the J gene TRBJ2-7, with unresolved D. CDR1 and CDR2 from the germline V gene are SGHDT and YYEEEE. Between the trimmed V and J ends, which lost 5 bases and 3 bases, there was a span of 18 bases. The CDR3 has 15 residues. The CDR3 protein is CASSFRSRPYYEQYF. The CDR3 region has the DNA TGTGCCAGCAGTTTCCGGTCACGGCCCTACTACGAGCAGTACTTC.

This clonotype was seen repeatedly, ten times or more. V gene TRBV6-2 or TRBV6-3 combines with J gene TRBJ2-5, with 9 bases lining up with TRBD2. Looked up from germline, CDR1 is MNHEY and CDR2 is SVGEGT. V was pared by 6 bases and J by 3 bases, with 8 bases of the junction left unmatched. The CDR3 loop spans 15 amino acids. The CDR3 DNA reads as TGTGCCAGCAGCCCCAGGGGCGGGGGGGAAGAGACCCAGTACTTC. Its translation is CASSPRGGGEETQYF.

The V and J genes are TRBV20-1 and TRBJ2-7, with 8 positions matching TRBD2. This CDR3 has 15 residues. V dropped 5 bases and J dropped 5; count of bases not matched to a gene: 14. CDR1 and CDR2 (germline): DFQATT, SNEGSKA (reference sequence). The CDR3 DNA follows: TGCAGTGCTTCGGGCGGGGGGCTGGCCTCGAACGAGCAGTACTTC. This gives the protein CSASGGGLASNEQYF.

This clonotype has just a few counts. This chain connects TRBV7-2 to TRBJ2-7; D may be TRBD1 (6 bases). With 0 bases removed from V and 5 bases from J, the gap between germline ends came to 14 bases. The CDR3 sequence is 15 residues long. Germline-derived CDR1 and CDR2 are SGHTA and FQGNSA. For the CDR3, the DNA is TGTGCCAGCAGCTTAGCGGCCACAGGGATCCACGAGCAGTACTTC. Amino acid sequence: CASSLAATGIHEQYF.

This clonotype was recorded a few times. In DNA, the CDR3 is TGCAGTGCCCCCGACAGTGATACCTACAATGAGCAGTTCTTC. Translation gives CSAPDSDTYNEQFF. The gene calls are TRBV20-1 and TRBJ2-1, with D tentatively TRBD1 (5 bases). Germline V gene lookup returns CDR1 DFQATT and CDR2 SNEGSKA (reference sequence). V lost 6 bases and J 2 bases, leaving 14 bases between the germline ends. This CDR3 spans 14 amino acids.

This clonotype was recorded a few times. V gene TRBV20-1 combines with J gene TRBJ2-7; 7 bases match TRBD2. Per germline, CDR1 DFQATT and CDR2 SNEGSKA (reference sequence). Germline trimming cut 6 bases from V and 8 bases from J; bases unmatched to any gene: 10. The CDR3 is 12 amino acids. DNA of the CDR3: TGCAGTGCAAACCGGGACTACTCCAAGCAGTACTTC. It encodes CSANRDYSKQYF.

This chain joins TRBV5-6 and TRBJ2-7; D gene unclear. CDR1 and CDR2 (germline): SGHDT, YYEEEE. The CDR3 runs to 14 residues. The V and J ends lost 1 base and 3 bases respectively, with 11 bases between them. The CDR3 nucleotides are TGTGCCAGCAGCTTGATCCAGAAAAACTACGAGCAGTACTTC. Translated, it gives CASSLIQKNYEQYF.

This clonotype has a count of ten or more. The chain joins TRBV12-3 or TRBV12-4 to TRBJ2-3; D unresolved. Trimming stripped 2 bases from V and 2 bases from J, with 8 bases between. The length of the CDR3 is 14 residues. The CDR3 DNA is TGTGCCAGCAGTTTAATCGGCCACACAGATACGCAGTATTTT. Encoded protein: CASSLIGHTDTQYF.

This clonotype was counted many times. V and J are TRBV7-9 and TRBJ2-1; D not resolved. V was clipped by 3 bases and J by 4 bases, with 10 bases between them. The V gene's germline CDR1 is SEHNR and CDR2 FQNEAQ (reference sequence). The CDR3 covers 14 residues. In DNA form, the CDR3 reads TGTGCCAGCAGCTTTTCTGGGGATTACAATGAGCAGTTCTTC. This sequence encodes CASSFSGDYNEQFF. The full variable domain, with the rest looked up from reference TRBV7-9 and TRBJ2-1, is DTGVSQNPRHKITKRGQNVTFRCDPISEHNRLYWYRQTLGQGPEFLTYFQNEAQLEKSRLLSDRFSAERPKGSFSTLEIQRTEQGDSAMYLCASSFSGDYNEQFFGPGTRLTVL.

This clonotype was counted only a few times. The chain links TRBV28 to TRBJ1-2; D possibly corresponds to TRBD1 (6 bases). This CDR3 has 13 residues. CDR1 MDHEN and CDR2 SYDVKM come from the germline V gene. V lost 3 bases and J 6 bases, leaving 11 bases between the germline ends. CDR3 residues: CASSLSGTHGYTF. CDR3 sequence (DNA): TGTGCCAGCAGTTTGTCGGGGACACATGGCTACACCTTC.

This clonotype has ten or more counts. This chain uses TRBV7-2 with TRBJ1-1, with D possibly TRBD1 on 6 matching bases. Germline V lookup: CDR1 SGHTA, CDR2 FQGNSA. The CDR3 is 14 residues long. V was clipped by 2 bases and J by 4 bases, with 11 bases between them. The CDR3 loop reads CASSLSGARTEAFF. CDR3 bases: TGTGCCAGCAGCTTATCAGGGGCGCGCACTGAAGCTTTCTTT.

This clonotype has ten or more counts. The V gene is TRBV5-1, the J gene TRBJ2-7; D is perhaps TRBD1 (7 bases). Per germline, CDR1 SGHRS and CDR2 YFSETQ. The CDR3 covers 16 residues. Trimming removed 3 bases from V and 7 bases from J, with 23 bases in between. CDR3 nucleotides: TGCGCCAGCAGCTCCGCCCGGACACGTCCAGGGGGGGAGCAGTACTTC. The encoded protein is CASSSARTRPGGEQYF.

J is TRBJ2-7 and V is TRBV10-3; 7 nucleotides match TRBD1. The CDR3 is made up of 14 amino acids. Trimming took 4 bases from V and 3 from J; bases not matched to a gene: 6. Germline V gives CDR1 ENHRY, CDR2 SYGVKD. The chain's CDR3 is CAISGDRVNYEQYF. CDR3 DNA sequence: TGTGCCATCAGTGGAGACAGGGTGAACTACGAGCAGTACTTC.

The sample holds many counts of this clonotype. The gene calls are TRBV6-5 and TRBJ2-3; no definite D call. V was clipped by 4 bases and J by 0 bases, with 8 bases between them. The length of the CDR3 is 14 residues. Germline V gene lookup returns CDR1 MNHEY and CDR2 SVGAGI. This CDR3 is CASSWVPSTDTQYF. DNA for the CDR3: TGTGCCAGCAGTTGGGTTCCTAGCACAGATACGCAGTATTTT.

This sequence joins TRBV2 and TRBJ2-6, with TRBD1 identical over 12 bases. This CDR3 is 19 amino acids long. Germline assignment: CDR1 SNHLY and CDR2 FYNNEI. Losses at the gene ends were 3 bases for V and 2 bases for J; bases not matched to a gene: 8. CDR3 DNA sequence: TGTGCCAGCAGTGAGTTCGGGACAGGGGGCGCGGCTGGGGCCAACGTCCTGACTTTC. Protein product: CASSEFGTGGAAGANVLTF.

This sequence joins TRBV27 and TRBJ2-7; TRBD2 is a possible D gene (6 bases). The V end lost 3 bases, the J end lost 5 bases, and 14 bases lay between the germline ends. Germline V gene data show CDR1 as MNHEY and CDR2 as SMNVEV (reference sequence). The CDR3 runs to 14 residues. CDR3 coding DNA: TGTGCCAGCAGTTTGTGGGGGAGGAGCAACGAGCAGTACTTC. Amino acids: CASSLWGRSNEQYF.